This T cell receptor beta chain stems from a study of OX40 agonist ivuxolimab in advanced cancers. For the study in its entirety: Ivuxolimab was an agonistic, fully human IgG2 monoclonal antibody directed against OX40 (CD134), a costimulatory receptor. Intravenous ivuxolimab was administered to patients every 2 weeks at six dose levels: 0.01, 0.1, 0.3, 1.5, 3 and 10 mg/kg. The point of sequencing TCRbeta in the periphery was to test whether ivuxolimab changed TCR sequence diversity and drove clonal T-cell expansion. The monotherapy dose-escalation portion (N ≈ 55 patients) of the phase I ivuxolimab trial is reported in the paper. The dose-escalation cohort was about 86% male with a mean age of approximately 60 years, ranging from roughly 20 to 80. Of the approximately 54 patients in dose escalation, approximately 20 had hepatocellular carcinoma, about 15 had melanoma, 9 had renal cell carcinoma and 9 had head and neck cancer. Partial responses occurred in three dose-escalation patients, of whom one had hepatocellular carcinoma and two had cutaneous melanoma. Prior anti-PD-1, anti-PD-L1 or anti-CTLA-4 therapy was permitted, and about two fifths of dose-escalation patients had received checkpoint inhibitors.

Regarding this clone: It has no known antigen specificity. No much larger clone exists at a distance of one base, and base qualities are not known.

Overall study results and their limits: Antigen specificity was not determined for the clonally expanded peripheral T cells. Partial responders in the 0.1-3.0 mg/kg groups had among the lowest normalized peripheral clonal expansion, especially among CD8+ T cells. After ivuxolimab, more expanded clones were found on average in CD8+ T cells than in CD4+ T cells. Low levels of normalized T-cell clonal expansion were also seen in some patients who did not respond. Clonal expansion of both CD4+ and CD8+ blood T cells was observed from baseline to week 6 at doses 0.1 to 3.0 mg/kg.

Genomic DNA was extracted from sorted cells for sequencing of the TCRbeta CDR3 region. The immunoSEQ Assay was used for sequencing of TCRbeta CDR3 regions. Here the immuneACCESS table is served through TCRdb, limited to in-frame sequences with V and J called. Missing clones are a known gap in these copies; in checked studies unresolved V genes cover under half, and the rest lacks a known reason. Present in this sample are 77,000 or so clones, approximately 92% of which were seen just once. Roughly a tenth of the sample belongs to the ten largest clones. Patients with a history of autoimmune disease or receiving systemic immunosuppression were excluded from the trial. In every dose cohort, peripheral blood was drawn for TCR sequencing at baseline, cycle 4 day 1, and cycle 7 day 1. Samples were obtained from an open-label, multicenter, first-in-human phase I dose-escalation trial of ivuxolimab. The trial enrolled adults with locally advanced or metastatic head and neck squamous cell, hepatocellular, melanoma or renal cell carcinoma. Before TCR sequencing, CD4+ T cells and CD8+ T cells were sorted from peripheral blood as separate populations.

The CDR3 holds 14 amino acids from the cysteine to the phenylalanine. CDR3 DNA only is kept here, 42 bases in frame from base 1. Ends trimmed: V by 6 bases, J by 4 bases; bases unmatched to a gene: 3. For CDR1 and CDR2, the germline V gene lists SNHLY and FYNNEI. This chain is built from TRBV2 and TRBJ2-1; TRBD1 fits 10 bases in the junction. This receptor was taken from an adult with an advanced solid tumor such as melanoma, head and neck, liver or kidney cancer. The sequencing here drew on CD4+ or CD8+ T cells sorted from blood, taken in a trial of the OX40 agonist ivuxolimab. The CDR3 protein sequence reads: CASSRDRGYNEQFF. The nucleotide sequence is TGTGCCAGCAGCCGGGACAGGGGTTACAATGAGCAGTTCTTC. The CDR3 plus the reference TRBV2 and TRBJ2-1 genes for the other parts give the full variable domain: EPEVTQTPSHQVTQMGQEVILRCVPISNHLYFYWYRQILGQKVEFLVSFYNNEISEKSEIFDDQFSVERPDGSNFTLKIRSTKLEDSAMYFCASSRDRGYNEQFFGPGTRLTVL.